This T cell receptor (beta chain) was captured by sequencing in a study of tumor-infiltrating lymphocytes in localized non-small cell lung cancer. Using immunoSEQ multiplex PCR, the repertoire was profiled, and TCRdb retains in-frame clones only, with some absent. The table lists about 15,000 clones, around 75% of them singletons. Regarding this clone: The antigen remains unidentified.

Overall study results and limits: No T-cell fraction difference was seen between IM1 and IM2 tumors. Each assay used a separate piece of the same tissue.

Material for sequencing was lung tumor tissue. The receptor comes from a human donor with non-small cell lung cancer.

The CDR3 DNA reads as TGTGCCAGCAGTCGGGGGGAGGTAGATACGCAGTATTTT. Translating gives CASSRGEVDTQYF. This chain uses TRBV6-1 with TRBJ2-3; 7 bases fit TRBD2. The CDR3 has 13 amino acids. V lost 5 bases, J lost 5 bases, and 4 bases stayed unmatched. Germline V lookup: CDR1 MNHNS, CDR2 SASEGT.